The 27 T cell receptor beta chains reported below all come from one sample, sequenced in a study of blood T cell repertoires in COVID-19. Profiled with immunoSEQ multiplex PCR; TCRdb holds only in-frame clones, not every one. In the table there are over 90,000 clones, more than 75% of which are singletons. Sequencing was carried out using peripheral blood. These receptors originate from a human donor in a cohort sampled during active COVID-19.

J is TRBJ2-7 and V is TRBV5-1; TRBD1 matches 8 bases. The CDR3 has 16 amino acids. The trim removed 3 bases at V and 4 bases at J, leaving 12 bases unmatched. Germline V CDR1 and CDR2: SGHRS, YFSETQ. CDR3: CASSSPPGQEGYEQYF. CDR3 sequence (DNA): TGCGCCAGCAGCTCACCTCCGGGACAGGAGGGTTACGAGCAGTACTTC.

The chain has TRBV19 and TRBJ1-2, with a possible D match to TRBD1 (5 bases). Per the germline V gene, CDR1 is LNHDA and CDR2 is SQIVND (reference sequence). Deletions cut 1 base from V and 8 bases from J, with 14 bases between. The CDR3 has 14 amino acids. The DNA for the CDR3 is TGTGCCAGTAGTATAGGCTCAGGGATCAGCGGCTACACCTTC. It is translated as CASSIGSGISGYTF.

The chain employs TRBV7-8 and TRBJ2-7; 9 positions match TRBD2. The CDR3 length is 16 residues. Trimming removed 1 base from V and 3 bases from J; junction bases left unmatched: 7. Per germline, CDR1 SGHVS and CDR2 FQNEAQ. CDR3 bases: TGTGCCAGCAGCTTAGAGGGAGCGGGGGGCATCTACGAGCAGTACTTC. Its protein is CASSLEGAGGIYEQYF.

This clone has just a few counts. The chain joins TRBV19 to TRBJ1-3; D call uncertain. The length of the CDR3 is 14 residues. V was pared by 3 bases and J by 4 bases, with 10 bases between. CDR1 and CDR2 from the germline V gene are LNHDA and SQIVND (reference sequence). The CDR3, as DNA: TGTGCCAGTAGTATGCGAGGGTACGGAAACACCATATATTTT. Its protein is CASSMRGYGNTIYF.

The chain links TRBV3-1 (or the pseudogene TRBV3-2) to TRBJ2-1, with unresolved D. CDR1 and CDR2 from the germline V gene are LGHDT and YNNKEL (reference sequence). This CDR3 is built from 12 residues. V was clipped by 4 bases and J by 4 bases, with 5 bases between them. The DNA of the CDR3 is TGTGCCAGCAGCCCGCAGTACAATGAGCAGTTCTTC. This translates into CASSPQYNEQFF.

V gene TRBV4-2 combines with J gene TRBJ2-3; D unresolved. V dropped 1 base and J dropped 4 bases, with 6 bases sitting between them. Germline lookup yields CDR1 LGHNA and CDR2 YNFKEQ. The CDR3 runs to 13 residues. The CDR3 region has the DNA TGTGCCAGCAGCCAAGGTTATTCAGATACGCAGTATTTT. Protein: CASSQGYSDTQYF.

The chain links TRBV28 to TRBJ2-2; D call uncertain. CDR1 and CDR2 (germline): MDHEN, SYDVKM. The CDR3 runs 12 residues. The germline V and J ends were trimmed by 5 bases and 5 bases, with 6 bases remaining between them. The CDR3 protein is CASSTPTGELFF. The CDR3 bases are TGTGCCAGCAGTACTCCGACCGGGGAGCTGTTTTTT.

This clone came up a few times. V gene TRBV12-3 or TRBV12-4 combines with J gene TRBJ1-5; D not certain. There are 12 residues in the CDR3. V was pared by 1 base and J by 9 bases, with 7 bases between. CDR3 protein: CASSLGAMPQHF. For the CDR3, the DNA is TGTGCCAGCAGTTTAGGGGCGATGCCCCAGCATTTT.

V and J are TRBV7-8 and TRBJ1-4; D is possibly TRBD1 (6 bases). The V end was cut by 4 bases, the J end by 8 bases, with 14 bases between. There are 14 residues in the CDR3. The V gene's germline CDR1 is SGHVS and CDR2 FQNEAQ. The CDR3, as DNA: TGTGCCAGCAGCTCCAATACAGGGCGGGAAAAACTGTTTTTT. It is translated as CASSSNTGREKLFF.

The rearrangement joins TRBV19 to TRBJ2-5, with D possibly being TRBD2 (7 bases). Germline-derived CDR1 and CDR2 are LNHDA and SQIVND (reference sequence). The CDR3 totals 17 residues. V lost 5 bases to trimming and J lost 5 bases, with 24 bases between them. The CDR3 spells CASSSQGRGPRVETQYF. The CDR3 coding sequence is TGTGCCAGTAGTTCCCAGGGGCGGGGGCCGAGGGTGGAGACCCAGTACTTC. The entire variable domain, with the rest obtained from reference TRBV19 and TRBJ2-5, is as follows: DGGITQSPKYLFRKEGQNVTLSCEQNLNHDAMYWYRQDPGQGLRLIYYSQIVNDFQKGDIAEGYSVSREKKESFPLTVTSAQKNPTAFYLCASSSQGRGPRVETQYFGPGTRLLVL.

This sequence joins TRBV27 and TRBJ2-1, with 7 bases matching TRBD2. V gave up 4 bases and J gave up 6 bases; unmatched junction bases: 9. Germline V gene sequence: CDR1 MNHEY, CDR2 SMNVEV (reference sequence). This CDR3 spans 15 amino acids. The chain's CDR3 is CASSSGGTLRNEQFF. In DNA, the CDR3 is TGTGCCAGCAGTTCCGGGGGGACGCTTCGCAATGAGCAGTTCTTC.

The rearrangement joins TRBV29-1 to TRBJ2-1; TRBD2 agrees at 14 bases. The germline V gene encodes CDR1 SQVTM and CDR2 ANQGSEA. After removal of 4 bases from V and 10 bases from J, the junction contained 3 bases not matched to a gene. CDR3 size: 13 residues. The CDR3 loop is CSVGLAGGQEQFF. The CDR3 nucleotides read TGCAGCGTTGGACTAGCGGGGGGGCAAGAGCAGTTCTTC.

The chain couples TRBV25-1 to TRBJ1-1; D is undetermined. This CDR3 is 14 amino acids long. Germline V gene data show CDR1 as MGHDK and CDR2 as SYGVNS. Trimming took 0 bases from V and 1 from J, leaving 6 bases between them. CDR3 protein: CASSEYRSNTEAFF. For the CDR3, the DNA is TGTGCCAGCAGTGAATATAGATCGAACACTGAAGCTTTCTTT.

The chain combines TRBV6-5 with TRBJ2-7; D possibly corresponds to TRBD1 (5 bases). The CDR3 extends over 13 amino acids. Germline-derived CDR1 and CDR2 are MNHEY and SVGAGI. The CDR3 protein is CALSRGRDYEQYF. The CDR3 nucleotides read TGTGCACTAAGCAGAGGCAGGGACTACGAGCAGTACTTC.

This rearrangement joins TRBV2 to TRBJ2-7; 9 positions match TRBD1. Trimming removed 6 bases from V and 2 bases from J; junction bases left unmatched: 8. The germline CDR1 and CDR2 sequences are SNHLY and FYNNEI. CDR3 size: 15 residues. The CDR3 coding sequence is TGTGCCAGCAGCAAGGACAGGGGTGGGGCCTACGAGCAGTACTTC. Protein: CASSKDRGGAYEQYF.

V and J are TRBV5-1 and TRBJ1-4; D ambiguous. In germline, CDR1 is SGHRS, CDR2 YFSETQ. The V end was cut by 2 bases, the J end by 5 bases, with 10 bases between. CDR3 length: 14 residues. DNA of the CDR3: TGCGCCAGCAGCTTTACACAGCTCAATGAAAAACTGTTTTTT. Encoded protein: CASSFTQLNEKLFF.

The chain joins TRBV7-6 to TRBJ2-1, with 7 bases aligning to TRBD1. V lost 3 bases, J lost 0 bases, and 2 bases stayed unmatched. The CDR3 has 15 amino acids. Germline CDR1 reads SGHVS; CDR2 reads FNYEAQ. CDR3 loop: CASSLGDSSYNEQFF. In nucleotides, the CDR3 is TGTGCCAGCAGCTTGGGGGACAGCTCCTACAATGAGCAGTTCTTC.

The CDR3 reads CASSRRTGRDTQYF. The CDR3 DNA is TGTGCCAGCTCACGAAGGACAGGGCGGGATACGCAGTATTTT. The chain is built from TRBV18 and TRBJ2-3, with 8 positions matching TRBD1. With 4 bases clipped from V and 6 bases from J, the junction kept 6 bases outside the gene matches. Germline CDR1 KGHSH, CDR2 LQKENI. The CDR3 totals 14 residues.

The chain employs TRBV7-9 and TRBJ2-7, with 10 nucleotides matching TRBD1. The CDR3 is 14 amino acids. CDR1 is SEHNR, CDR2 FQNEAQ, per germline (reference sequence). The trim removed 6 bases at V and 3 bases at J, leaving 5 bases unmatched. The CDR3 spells CASSSRTGGYEQYF. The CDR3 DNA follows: TGTGCCAGCAGTTCACGGACAGGGGGCTACGAGCAGTACTTC.

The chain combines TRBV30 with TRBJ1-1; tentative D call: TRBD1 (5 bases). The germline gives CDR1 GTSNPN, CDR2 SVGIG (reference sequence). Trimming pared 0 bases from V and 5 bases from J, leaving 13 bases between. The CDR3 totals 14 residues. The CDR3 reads CAWSVTRVRTEAFF. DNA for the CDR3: TGTGCCTGGAGTGTAACCAGGGTCCGAACTGAAGCTTTCTTT.

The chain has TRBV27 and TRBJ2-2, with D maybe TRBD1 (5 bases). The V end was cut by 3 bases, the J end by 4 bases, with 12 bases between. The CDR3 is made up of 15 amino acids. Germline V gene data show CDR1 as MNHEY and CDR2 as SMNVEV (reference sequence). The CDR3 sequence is CASSFLSRVTGELFF. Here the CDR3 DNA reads TGTGCCAGCAGTTTTCTTTCCAGGGTCACCGGGGAGCTGTTTTTT.

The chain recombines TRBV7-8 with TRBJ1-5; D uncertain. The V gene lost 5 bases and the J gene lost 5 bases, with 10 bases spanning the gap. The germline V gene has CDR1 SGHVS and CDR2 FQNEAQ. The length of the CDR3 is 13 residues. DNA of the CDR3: TGTGCCAGCAGCCTAACCCGAGATCAGCCCCAGCATTTT. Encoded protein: CASSLTRDQPQHF.

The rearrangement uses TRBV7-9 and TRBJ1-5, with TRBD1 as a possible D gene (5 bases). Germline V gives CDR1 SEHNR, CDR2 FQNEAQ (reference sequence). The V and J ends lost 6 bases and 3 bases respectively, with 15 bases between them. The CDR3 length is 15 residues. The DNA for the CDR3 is TGTGCCAGCAGTCTAACGGGGGATACCAATCAGCCCCAGCATTTT. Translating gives CASSLTGDTNQPQHF.

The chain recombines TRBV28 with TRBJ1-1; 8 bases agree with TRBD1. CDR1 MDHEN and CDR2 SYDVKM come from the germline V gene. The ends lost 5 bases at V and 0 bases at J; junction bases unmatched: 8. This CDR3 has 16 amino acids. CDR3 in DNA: TGTGCCAGCAGTCTCAGGGGGCGCCTGATGAACACTGAAGCTTTCTTT. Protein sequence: CASSLRGRLMNTEAFF.

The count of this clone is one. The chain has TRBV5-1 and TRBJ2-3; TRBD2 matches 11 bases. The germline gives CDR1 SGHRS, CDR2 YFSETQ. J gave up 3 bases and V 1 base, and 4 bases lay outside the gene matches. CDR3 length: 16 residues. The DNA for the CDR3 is TGCGCCAGCAGCTTGTTTCTAGCGGGGGGAACAGATACGCAGTATTTT. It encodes CASSLFLAGGTDTQYF.

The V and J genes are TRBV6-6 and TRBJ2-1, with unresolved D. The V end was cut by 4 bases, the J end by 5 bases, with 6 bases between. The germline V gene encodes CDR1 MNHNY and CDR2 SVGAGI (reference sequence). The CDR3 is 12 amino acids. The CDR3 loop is CASSSVNNEQFF. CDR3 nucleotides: TGTGCCAGCAGTTCCGTTAACAATGAGCAGTTCTTC.

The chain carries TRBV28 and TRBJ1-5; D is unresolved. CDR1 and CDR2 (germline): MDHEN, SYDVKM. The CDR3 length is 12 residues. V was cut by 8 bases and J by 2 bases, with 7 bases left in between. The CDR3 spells CASVGGNQPQHF. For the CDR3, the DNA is TGTGCCAGCGTGGGAGGCAATCAGCCCCAGCATTTT. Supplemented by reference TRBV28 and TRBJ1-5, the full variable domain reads DVKVTQSSRYLVKRTGEKVFLECVQDMDHENMFWYRQDPGLGLRLIYFSYDVKMKEKGDIPEGYSVSREKKERFSLILESASTNQTSMYLCASVGGNQPQHFGDGTRLSIL.